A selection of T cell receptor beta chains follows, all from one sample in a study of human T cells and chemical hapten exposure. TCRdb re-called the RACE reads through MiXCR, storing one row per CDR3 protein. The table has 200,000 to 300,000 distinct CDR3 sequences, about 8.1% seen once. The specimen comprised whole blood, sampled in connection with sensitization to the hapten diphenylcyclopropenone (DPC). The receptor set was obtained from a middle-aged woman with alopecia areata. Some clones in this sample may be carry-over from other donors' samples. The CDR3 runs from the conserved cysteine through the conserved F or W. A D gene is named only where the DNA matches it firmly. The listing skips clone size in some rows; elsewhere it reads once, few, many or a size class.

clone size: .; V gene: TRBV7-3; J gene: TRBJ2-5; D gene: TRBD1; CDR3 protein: CASSLTGTGVGETQYF; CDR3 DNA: TGTGCCAGCAGCTTAACGGGGACAGGGGTAGGAGAGACCCAGTACTTC
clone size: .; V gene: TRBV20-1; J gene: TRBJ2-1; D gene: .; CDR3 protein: CSANSREQLNEQFF; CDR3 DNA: TGCAGTGCTAATTCACGGGAGCAGTTGAATGAGCAGTTCTTC
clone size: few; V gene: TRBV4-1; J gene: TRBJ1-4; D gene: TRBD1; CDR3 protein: CASSDYRGLNEKLFF; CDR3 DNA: TGCGCCAGCAGCGACTACAGGGGGCTGAATGAAAAACTGTTTTTT
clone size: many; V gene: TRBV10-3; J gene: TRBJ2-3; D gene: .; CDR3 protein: CAISPPGSDTQYF; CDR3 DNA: TGTGCCATCAGTCCCCCAGGGTCCGATACGCAGTATTTT
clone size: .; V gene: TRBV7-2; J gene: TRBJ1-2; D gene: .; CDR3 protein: CASSLGQDRGYTF; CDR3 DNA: TGTGCCAGCAGCTTAGGGCAGGATCGTGGCTACACCTTC
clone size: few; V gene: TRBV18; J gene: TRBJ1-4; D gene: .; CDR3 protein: CASSYGGEKLFF; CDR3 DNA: TGTGCCAGCTCATACGGCGGAGAAAAACTGTTTTTT
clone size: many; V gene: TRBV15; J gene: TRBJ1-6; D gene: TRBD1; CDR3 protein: CATKTGQIGSPLHF; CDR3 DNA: TGTGCCACCAAGACAGGGCAGATTGGTTCACCCCTCCACTTT
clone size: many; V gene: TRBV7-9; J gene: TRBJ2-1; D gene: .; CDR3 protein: CASGRQDNEQFF; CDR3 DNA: TGTGCCAGCGGCCGCCAAGACAATGAGCAGTTCTTC
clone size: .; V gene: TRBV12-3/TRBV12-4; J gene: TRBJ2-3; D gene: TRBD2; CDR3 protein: CASSSGRQGRPLDTQYF; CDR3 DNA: TGTGCCAGCAGCTCCGGGAGGCAGGGACGACCTTTGGATACGCAGTATTTT
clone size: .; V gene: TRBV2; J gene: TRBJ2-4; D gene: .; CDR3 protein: CASSEGGIAKNIQYF; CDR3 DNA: TGTGCCAGCAGTGAAGGGGGCATAGCCAAAAACATTCAGTACTTC
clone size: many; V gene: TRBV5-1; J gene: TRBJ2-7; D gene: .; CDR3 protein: CASSADPGPAYEQYF; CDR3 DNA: TGCGCCAGCAGCGCGGACCCAGGACCGGCCTACGAGCAGTACTTC
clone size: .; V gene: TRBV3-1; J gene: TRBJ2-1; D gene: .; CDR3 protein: CASSQDYLLAGYNEQFF; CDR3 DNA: TGTGCCAGCAGCCAAGATTATCTCCTCGCGGGCTACAATGAGCAGTTCTTC
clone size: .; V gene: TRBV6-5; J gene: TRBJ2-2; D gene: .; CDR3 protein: CASSYRRSFRGELFF; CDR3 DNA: TGTGCCAGCAGTTACCGGCGGTCGTTTCGGGGGGAGCTGTTTTTT
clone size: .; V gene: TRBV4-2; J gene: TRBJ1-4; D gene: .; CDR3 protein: CASSSINGNEKLFF; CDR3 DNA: TGTGCCAGCAGCTCCATCAACGGTAATGAAAAACTGTTTTTT
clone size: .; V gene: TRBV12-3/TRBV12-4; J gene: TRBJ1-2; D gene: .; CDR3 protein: CASSAKEGRSYGYTF; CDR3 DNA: TGTGCCAGCAGTGCCAAGGAGGGAAGGAGCTATGGCTACACCTTC
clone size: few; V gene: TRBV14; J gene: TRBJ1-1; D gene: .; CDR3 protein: CASSLQGGNSEAFF; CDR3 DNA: TGTGCCAGCAGCCTACAGGGTGGTAATTCTGAAGCTTTCTTT
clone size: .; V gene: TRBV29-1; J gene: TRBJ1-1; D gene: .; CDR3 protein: CSVQGTEAFF; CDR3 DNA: TGCAGCGTTCAGGGGACTGAAGCTTTCTTT
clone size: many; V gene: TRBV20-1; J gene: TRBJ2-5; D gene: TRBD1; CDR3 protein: CSARVDRPDSIQETQYF; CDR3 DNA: TGCAGTGCTAGGGTGGACAGGCCAGACTCAATTCAAGAGACCCAGTACTTC
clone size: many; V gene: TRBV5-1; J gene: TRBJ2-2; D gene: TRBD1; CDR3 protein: CASSPYSTGVNTGELFF; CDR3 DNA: TGCGCCAGCAGCCCCTACTCGACAGGGGTAAACACCGGGGAGCTGTTTTTT
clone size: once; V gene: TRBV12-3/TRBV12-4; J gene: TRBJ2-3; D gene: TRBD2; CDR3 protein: CASVIAGVTDTQYF; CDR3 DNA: TGTGCCAGCGTGATAGCGGGAGTTACAGATACGCAGTATTTT
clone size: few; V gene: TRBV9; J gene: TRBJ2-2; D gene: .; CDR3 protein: CASSVSASVAGELFF; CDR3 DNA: TGTGCCAGCAGCGTCTCTGCTAGCGTCGCCGGGGAGCTGTTTTTT
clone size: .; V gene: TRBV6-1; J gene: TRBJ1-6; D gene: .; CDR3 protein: CASRSEGRSPLHF; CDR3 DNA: TGTGCCAGCAGGAGTGAGGGGAGGTCACCCCTCCACTTT
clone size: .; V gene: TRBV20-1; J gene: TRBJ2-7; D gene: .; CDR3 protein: CSAQWASQTNEQYF; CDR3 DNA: TGCAGTGCCCAATGGGCTAGCCAGACTAACGAGCAGTACTTC
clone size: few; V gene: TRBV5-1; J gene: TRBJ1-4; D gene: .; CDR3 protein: CASSLDRRGEKLFF; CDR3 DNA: TGCGCCAGCAGCTTGGACAGACGGGGGGAAAAACTGTTTTTT
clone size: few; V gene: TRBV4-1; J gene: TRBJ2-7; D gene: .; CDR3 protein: CASSQGGQPYEQYF; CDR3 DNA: TGCGCCAGCAGCCAAGGCGGACAGCCCTACGAGCAGTACTTC
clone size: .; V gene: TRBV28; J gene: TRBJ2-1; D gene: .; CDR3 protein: CASSLTKSGYNEQFF; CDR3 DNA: TGTGCCAGCAGCCTAACCAAGAGCGGCTACAATGAGCAGTTCTTC
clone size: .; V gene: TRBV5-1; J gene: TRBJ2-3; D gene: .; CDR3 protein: CASSGMGTDTQYF; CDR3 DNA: TGCGCCAGCAGCGGAATGGGAACGGATACGCAGTATTTT
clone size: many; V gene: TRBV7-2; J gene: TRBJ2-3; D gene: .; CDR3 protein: CASSLGTGTDTQYF; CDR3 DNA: TGTGCCAGCAGCTTAGGCACAGGGACAGATACGCAGTATTTT
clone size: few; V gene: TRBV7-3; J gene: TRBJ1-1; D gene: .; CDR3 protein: CASSLVPASVGTEAFF; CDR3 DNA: TGTGCCAGCAGCTTAGTCCCAGCCTCGGTGGGTACTGAAGCTTTCTTT
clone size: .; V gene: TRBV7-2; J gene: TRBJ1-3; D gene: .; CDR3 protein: CASSLSPTTPGNTIYF; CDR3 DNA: TGTGCCAGCAGCTTATCGCCCACAACCCCTGGAAACACCATATATTTT
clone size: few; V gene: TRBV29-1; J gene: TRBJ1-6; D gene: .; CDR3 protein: CSVGEGRDSPLHF; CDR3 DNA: TGCAGCGTGGGCGAGGGGAGAGATTCACCCCTCCACTTT
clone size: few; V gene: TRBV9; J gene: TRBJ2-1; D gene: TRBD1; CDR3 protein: CASSVGQGYYNEQFF; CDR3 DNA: TGTGCCAGCAGCGTGGGACAGGGGTACTACAATGAGCAGTTCTTC
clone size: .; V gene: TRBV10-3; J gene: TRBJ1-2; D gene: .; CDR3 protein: CAISESADGYTF; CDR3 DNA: TGTGCCATCAGTGAGTCGGCCGATGGCTACACCTTC
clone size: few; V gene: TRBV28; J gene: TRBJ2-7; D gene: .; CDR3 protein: CASSLAGTAEQGLEQYF; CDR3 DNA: TGTGCCAGCAGTCTGGCCGGGACTGCCGAACAGGGTCTCGAGCAGTACTTC
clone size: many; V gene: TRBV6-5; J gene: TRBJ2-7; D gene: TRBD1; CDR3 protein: CASSYRGQGTYEQYF; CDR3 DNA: TGTGCCAGCAGTTACCGGGGACAGGGCACCTACGAGCAGTACTTC
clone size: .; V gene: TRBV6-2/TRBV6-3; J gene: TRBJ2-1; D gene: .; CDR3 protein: CASSYVAGSPGEQFF; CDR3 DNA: TGTGCCAGCAGTTATGTGGCAGGGAGCCCAGGAGAGCAGTTCTTC
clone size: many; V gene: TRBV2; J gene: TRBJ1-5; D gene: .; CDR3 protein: CASREGVGNQPQHF; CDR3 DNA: TGTGCCAGCAGGGAGGGGGTAGGCAATCAGCCCCAGCATTTT